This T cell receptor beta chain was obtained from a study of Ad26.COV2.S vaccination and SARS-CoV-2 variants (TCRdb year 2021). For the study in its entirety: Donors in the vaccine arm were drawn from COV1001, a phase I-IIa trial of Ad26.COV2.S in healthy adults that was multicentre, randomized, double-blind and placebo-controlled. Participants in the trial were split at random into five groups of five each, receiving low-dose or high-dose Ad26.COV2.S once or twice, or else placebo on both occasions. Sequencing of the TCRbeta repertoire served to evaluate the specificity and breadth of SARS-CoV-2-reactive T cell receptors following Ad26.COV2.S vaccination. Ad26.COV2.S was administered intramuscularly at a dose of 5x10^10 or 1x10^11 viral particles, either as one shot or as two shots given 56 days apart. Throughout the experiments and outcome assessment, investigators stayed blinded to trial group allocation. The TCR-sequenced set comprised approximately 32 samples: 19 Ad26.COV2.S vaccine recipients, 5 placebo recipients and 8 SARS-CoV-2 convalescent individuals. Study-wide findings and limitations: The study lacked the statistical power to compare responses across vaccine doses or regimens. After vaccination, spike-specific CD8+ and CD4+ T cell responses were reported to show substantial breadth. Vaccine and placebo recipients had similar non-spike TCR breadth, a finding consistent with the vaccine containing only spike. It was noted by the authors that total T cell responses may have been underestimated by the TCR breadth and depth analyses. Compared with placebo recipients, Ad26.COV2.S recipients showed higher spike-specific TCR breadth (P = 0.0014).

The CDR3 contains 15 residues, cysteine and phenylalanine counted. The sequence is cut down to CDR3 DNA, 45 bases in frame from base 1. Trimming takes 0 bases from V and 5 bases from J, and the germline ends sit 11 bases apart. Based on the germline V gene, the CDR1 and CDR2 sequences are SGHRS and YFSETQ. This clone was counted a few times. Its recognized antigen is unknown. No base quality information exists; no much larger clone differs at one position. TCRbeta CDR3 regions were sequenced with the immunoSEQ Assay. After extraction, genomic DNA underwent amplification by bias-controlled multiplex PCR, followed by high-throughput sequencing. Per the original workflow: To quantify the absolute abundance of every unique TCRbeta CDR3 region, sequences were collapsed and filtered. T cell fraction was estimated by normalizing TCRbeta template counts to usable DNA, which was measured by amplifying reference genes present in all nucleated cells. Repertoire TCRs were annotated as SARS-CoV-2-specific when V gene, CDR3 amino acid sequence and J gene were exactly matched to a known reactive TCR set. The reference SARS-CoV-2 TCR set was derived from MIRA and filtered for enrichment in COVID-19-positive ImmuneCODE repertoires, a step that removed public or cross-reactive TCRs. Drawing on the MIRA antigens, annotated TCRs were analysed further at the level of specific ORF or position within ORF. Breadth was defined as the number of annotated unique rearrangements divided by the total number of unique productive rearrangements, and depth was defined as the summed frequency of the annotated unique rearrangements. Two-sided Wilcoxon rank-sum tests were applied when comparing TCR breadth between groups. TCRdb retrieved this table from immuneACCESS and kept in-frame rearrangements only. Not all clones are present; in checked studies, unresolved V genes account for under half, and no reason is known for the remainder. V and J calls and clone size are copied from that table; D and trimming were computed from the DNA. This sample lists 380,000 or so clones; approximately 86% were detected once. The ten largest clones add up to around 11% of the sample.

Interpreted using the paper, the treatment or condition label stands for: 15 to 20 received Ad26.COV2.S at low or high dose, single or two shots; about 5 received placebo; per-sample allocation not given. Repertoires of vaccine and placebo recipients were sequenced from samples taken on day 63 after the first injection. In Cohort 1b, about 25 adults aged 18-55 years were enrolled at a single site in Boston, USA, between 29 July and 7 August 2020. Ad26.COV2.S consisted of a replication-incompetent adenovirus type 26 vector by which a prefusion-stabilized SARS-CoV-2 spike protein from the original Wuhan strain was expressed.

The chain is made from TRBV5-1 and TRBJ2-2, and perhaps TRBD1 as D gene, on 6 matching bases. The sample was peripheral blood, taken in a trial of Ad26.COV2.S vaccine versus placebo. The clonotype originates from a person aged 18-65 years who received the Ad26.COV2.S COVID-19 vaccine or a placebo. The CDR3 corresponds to CASSLASGTTGELFF. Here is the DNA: TGCGCCAGCAGCTTGGCCTCGGGGACAACCGGGGAGCTGTTTTTT.